This T cell receptor (beta chain) appears in the sequencing data of a study of blood T cell repertoires in COVID-19. The overall study: Researchers got acute and convalescent COVID-19 samples from the United States, Italy and Spain. T cells, B-cell-depleted T cells, or PBMCs supplied cDNA or gDNA.

In the original processing: Estimates of nucleated cell counts were drawn from the amplification of reference gene primers. Clones were read by immunoSEQ multiplex PCR, and TCRdb kept only the in-frame ones, dropping some. The DNA was the basis for D and trimming; V, J and clone size are from that table. The data show about 54,000 clones, roughly 91% seen once. V lost 7 bases to trimming and J lost 1 base, with 10 bases between them. This CDR3 contains 13 residues. From germline, CDR1 is MNHEY and CDR2 SVGAGI. V and J are TRBV6-5 and TRBJ2-5, with no clear D. Sequencing used peripheral blood. The receptor was derived from a man aged 45-65 years with active COVID-19. The CDR3 nucleotides are TGTGCCAGCACGAGTAGCCTCCAAGAGACCCAGTACTTC. This translates into CASTSSLQETQYF.